This entry lists 23 T cell receptor beta chains sequenced from one sample in a study of blood T cell repertoires in COVID-19 (dated by TCRdb to 2018 to 2020). Libraries came from the immunoSEQ multiplex PCR assay. The clones in this table, taken by TCRdb from immuneACCESS, are in-frame only. Not every clone is retained; where verified, under half of the shortfall comes from an unresolved V gene, and the cause of the rest is unknown. Here the sample has 60,000 to 80,000 clones; roughly 92% occur a single time. Approximately 6% of the sample rests with the top ten. Sequenced input: peripheral blood. The receptors derive from a human donor in a cohort sampled during active COVID-19.

The CDR3 DNA reads as TGTGCCATCAGTGACACGGGAGTAAAAAATGAGCAGTTCTTC. This gives the protein CAISDTGVKNEQFF. This chain uses TRBV10-3 with TRBJ2-1; D possibly corresponds to TRBD2 (6 bases). Deletions cut 3 bases from V and 7 bases from J, with 13 bases between. CDR1 and CDR2 (germline): ENHRY, SYGVKD. CDR3 length: 14 residues.

The rearrangement uses TRBV9 and TRBJ2-1, with 8 bases matching TRBD2. Germline V CDR1 and CDR2: SGDLS, YYNGEE. This CDR3 has 17 amino acids. Trimming at V came to 0 bases and at J to 2 bases, leaving 7 bases not matched to a gene. CDR3 region: CASSVDIAGQTYNEQFF. The CDR3 bases are TGTGCCAGCAGCGTAGACATAGCGGGGCAAACCTACAATGAGCAGTTCTTC.

This rearrangement joins TRBV4-1 to TRBJ1-2; TRBD1 is a possible D gene (5 bases). V was pared by 0 bases and J by 4 bases, with 9 bases between. The V gene's germline CDR1 is MGHRA and CDR2 YSYEKL. The CDR3 runs 14 residues. This CDR3 reads CASSQEATAYGYTF. The CDR3 DNA follows: TGCGCCAGCAGCCAAGAAGCGACAGCCTATGGCTACACCTTC.

V is TRBV7-8 and J is TRBJ2-1, with 10 bases lining up with TRBD2. The CDR3 sequence is 15 residues long. The junction had 5 bases not matched to a gene; V was cut back by 5 bases and J by 4 bases. CDR1 and CDR2 from the germline V gene are SGHVS and FQNEAQ. CDR3 region: CASSPSGGVYNEQFF. The CDR3 nucleotides read TGTGCCAGCAGCCCGAGCGGGGGGGTATACAATGAGCAGTTCTTC. The full variable domain, rest sourced from reference TRBV7-8 and TRBJ2-1, is GAGVSQSPRYKVAKRGQDVALRCDPISGHVSLFWYQQALGQGPEFLTYFQNEAQLDKSGLPSDRFFAERPEGSVSTLKIQRTQQEDSAVYLCASSPSGGVYNEQFFGPGTRLTVL.

This clone has a single count. This chain joins TRBV10-1 and TRBJ1-6; D is perhaps TRBD1 (5 bases). The CDR3 is 17 residues long. Germline-derived CDR1 and CDR2 are WNHNN and SYGVQD (reference sequence). V lost 8 bases and J lost 6, with 23 bases in between. CDR3 coding DNA: TGCGCCAGCCTCCACATCTGGAGCGGGACGGTTAATTCACCCCTCCACTTT. The encoded protein is CASLHIWSGTVNSPLHF.

The genes are TRBV18 and TRBJ1-2; 7 bases agree with TRBD1. CDR3 length equals 12 residues. J was trimmed by 6 bases and V by 6 bases; bases with no gene match: 4. In germline, CDR1 is KGHSH, CDR2 LQKENI. For the CDR3, the DNA is TGTGCCAGCTCCACGACAGGGAATGGCTACACCTTC. It codes for CASSTTGNGYTF.

The gene calls are TRBV28 and TRBJ1-1, with TRBD1 as a possible D gene (5 bases). CDR3 length equals 16 residues. Germline CDR1 MDHEN, CDR2 SYDVKM. V was pared by 1 base and J by 0 bases, with 12 bases between. The CDR3 nucleotides are TGTGCCAGCAGTTTATTCCAGGGAAGCGTGAACACTGAAGCTTTCTTT. It specifies CASSLFQGSVNTEAFF.

V usage is TRBV5-1 and J usage is TRBJ1-2; the D is unclear. Trimming took 0 bases from V and 5 from J, leaving 14 bases between them. The CDR3 runs 15 residues. Germline values: CDR1 SGHRS, CDR2 YFSETQ. CDR3 bases: TGCGCCAGCAGCTTGGGCCATGGAGGTCCGTATGGCTACACCTTC. It encodes CASSLGHGGPYGYTF.

The rearrangement links TRBV19 to TRBJ2-2, with TRBD1 identical over 9 bases. The J segment lost 4 bases and the V segment lost 3 bases, leaving 6 bases of the junction unmatched. The CDR3 is 16 amino acids. In germline, CDR1 is LNHDA, CDR2 SQIVND (reference sequence). CDR3 residues: CASSITGGASTGELFF. CDR3 DNA sequence: TGTGCCAGTAGTATTACAGGGGGCGCGAGCACCGGGGAGCTGTTTTTT.

The gene calls are TRBV5-1 and TRBJ1-2; TRBD1 agrees at 8 bases. CDR1 is SGHRS and CDR2 is YFSETQ in the germline V gene. Losses at the gene ends were 4 bases for V and 8 bases for J; bases not matched to a gene: 7. The CDR3 contains 13 residues. This CDR3 is CASSATGEGGYTF. For the CDR3, the DNA is TGCGCCAGCAGCGCGACAGGGGAAGGAGGCTACACCTTC.

The table lists this clone with a few counts. The V and J genes are TRBV7-9 and TRBJ1-6; D possibly corresponds to TRBD1 (5 bases). Trimming stripped 1 base from V and 13 bases from J, with 14 bases between. The CDR3 consists of 14 residues. CDR1 and CDR2 from the germline V gene are SEHNR and FQNEAQ (reference sequence). The CDR3 loop reads CASSLGGKGSPLHF. The CDR3 DNA reads TGTGCCAGCAGCTTAGGAGGCAAGGGGTCGCCCCTCCACTTT.

This chain joins TRBV2 and TRBJ2-1, with 8 positions matching TRBD2. The CDR3 consists of 17 residues. V lost 6 bases to trimming and J lost 0 bases; unmatched junction nucleotides: 10. Germline V lookup: CDR1 SNHLY, CDR2 FYNNEI. As DNA, the CDR3 is TGTGCCAGCAGGGTAATAGCGGGATTAAGCTCCTACAATGAGCAGTTCTTC. Protein product: CASRVIAGLSSYNEQFF.

The rearrangement links TRBV11-2 to TRBJ2-3; TRBD2 matches at 8 bases. CDR3 length equals 16 residues. Germline-derived CDR1 and CDR2 are SGHAT and FQNNGV. The ends lost 3 bases at V and 5 bases at J; junction bases unmatched: 10. The CDR3 loop is CASSFYPAGVGDTQYF. In DNA, the CDR3 is TGTGCCAGCAGCTTTTACCCAGCGGGAGTCGGAGATACGCAGTATTTT.

The chain combines TRBV30 with TRBJ2-7; possible D gene TRBD1, 6 bases. Per germline, CDR1 GTSNPN and CDR2 SVGIG (reference sequence). The CDR3 covers 13 residues. V shed 2 bases and J shed 4 bases, with 12 bases lying between them. The DNA of the CDR3 is TGTGCCTGGAGTAGGAGCAGGGGTTACGAGCAGTACTTC. Amino acid sequence: CAWSRSRGYEQYF.

V and J are TRBV3-1 (or the pseudogene TRBV3-2) and TRBJ1-1; D is ambiguous. V was trimmed by 1 base and J by 1 base, leaving 4 bases between them. Germline V gene sequence: CDR1 LGHDT, CDR2 YNNKEL (reference sequence). The CDR3 contains 13 residues. CDR3 DNA: TGTGCCAGCAGCCAAGTAGCGAACACTGAAGCTTTCTTT. Its translation: CASSQVANTEAFF.

The chain couples TRBV18 to TRBJ1-1, with D maybe TRBD1 (5 bases). The CDR3 is made up of 15 amino acids. The germline gives CDR1 KGHSH, CDR2 LQKENI. V shed 0 bases and J shed 7 bases, with 15 bases lying between them. DNA for the CDR3: TGTGCCAGCTCACCACCTCGGCGAGGAGGGGTTGAAGCTTTCTTT. Protein product: CASSPPRRGGVEAFF. Based on the CDR3 plus reference TRBV18 and TRBJ1-1, the full variable domain is NAGVMQNPRHLVRRRGQEARLRCSPMKGHSHVYWYRQLPEEGLKFMVYLQKENIIDESGMPKERFSAEFPKEGPSILRIQQVVRGDSAAYFCASSPPRRGGVEAFFGQGTRLTVV.

V usage is TRBV2 and J usage is TRBJ1-2, with 7 bases matching TRBD1. Germline CDR1 reads SNHLY; CDR2 reads FYNNEI. CDR3 length: 13 residues. V was pared by 6 bases and J by 6 bases, with 7 bases of the junction left unmatched. The CDR3 DNA sequence: TGTGCCAGCAGACAAGGGACAGATCATGGCTACACCTTC. Encoded protein: CASRQGTDHGYTF.

This chain joins TRBV6-2 or TRBV6-3 and TRBJ1-1, with D unclear. CDR1 is MNHEY, CDR2 SVGEGT, per germline. With 0 bases removed from V and 7 bases from J, the gap between germline ends came to 21 bases. This CDR3 region has 17 residues. CDR3 residues: CASSYSVSVGREDEAFF. DNA for the CDR3: TGTGCCAGCAGTTACTCGGTTTCGGTGGGGAGGGAGGATGAAGCTTTCTTT.

This chain uses TRBV15 with TRBJ2-6; 8 nucleotides align to TRBD1. CDR3 size: 16 residues. V lost 7 bases, J lost 0 bases, and 5 bases stayed unmatched. Germline V gives CDR1 LNHNV, CDR2 YYDKDF (reference sequence). The CDR3 here is CATTGTGISGANVLTF. The CDR3 DNA follows: TGTGCCACCACTGGGACAGGAATCTCTGGGGCCAACGTCCTGACTTTC.

The chain employs TRBV7-9 and TRBJ2-7; D may be TRBD2 (6 bases). CDR3 length equals 15 residues. V gave up 5 bases and J gave up 1 base, with 15 bases separating them. Germline lookup yields CDR1 SEHNR and CDR2 FQNEAQ (reference sequence). The CDR3 DNA is TGTGCCAGCAGCCACGTCACTGGGGGGTCCTACGAGCAGTACTTC. Translated: CASSHVTGGSYEQYF.

V and J are TRBV2 and TRBJ1-5, with D unresolved. Trimming left V 6 bases short and J 4 bases short, with 13 bases between. CDR1 is SNHLY, CDR2 FYNNEI, per germline. The CDR3 has 14 residues. CDR3 residues: CASRVLADNQPQHF. CDR3 nucleotides: TGTGCCAGCAGGGTGCTCGCGGATAATCAGCCCCAGCATTTT.

The chain carries TRBV7-8 and TRBJ2-1; D may be TRBD2 (6 bases). Trimming took 3 bases from V and 0 from J, leaving 12 bases between them. Looked up from germline, CDR1 is SGHVS and CDR2 is FQNEAQ. CDR3 size: 16 residues. The CDR3 DNA follows: TGTGCCAGCAGCTTGCCGGAGGGCCGCTCCTACAATGAGCAGTTCTTC. It translates to CASSLPEGRSYNEQFF.

The rearrangement joins TRBV19 to TRBJ2-7; D is possibly TRBD2 (6 bases). Trimming stripped 1 base from V and 2 bases from J, with 12 bases between. Germline lookup yields CDR1 LNHDA and CDR2 SQIVND (reference sequence). This CDR3 has 15 residues. The CDR3 sequence: CASSIGAGSPYEQYF. The CDR3 DNA sequence: TGTGCCAGTAGTATAGGGGCGGGGAGCCCCTACGAGCAGTACTTC. The full variable domain, with the rest looked up from reference TRBV19 and TRBJ2-7, is DGGITQSPKYLFRKEGQNVTLSCEQNLNHDAMYWYRQDPGQGLRLIYYSQIVNDFQKGDIAEGYSVSREKKESFPLTVTSAQKNPTAFYLCASSIGAGSPYEQYFGPGTRLTVT.